This T cell receptor beta chain was sequenced in a study of T-cell memory formation after mild COVID-19. Study-wide results and limits: Contracting CD4+ clones lay largely in CM and EM, with CD8+ ones residing in EMRA.

This clonotype was seen more than once but under ten times. Antigen specificity is unknown. Constant-segment primers and 5'RACE yielded cDNA libraries for TCR alpha and TCR beta, each carrying sample barcodes and UMIs. MiXCR was run by TCRdb on the 5' RACE reads, yielding one entry per CDR3 protein. The sample gives 400,000 to 500,000 distinct CDR3 sequences, 24% of which show up once; 7% to 9.5% is in the top ten. The CDR3 extends over 15 amino acids. V trimming: 3 bases; J trimming: 4 bases; junction bases outside the gene matches: 5. The TCR originated in an adult woman who had mild COVID-19 (a few samples of this study predate the infection). Cell type and time point are not known. The genes are TRBV12-3 or TRBV12-4 and TRBJ2-2; 7 bases are shared with TRBD2. Sequencing was performed on PBMCs or a T cell subset sorted from them (not recorded which). The CDR3 loop is CASSFGEGSTGELFF. The CDR3 bases are TGTGCCAGCAGTTTCGGGGAGGGGAGCACCGGGGAGCTGTTTTTT.